This TCR beta chain was profiled in a study of identical twins. Study conclusions and caveats: Conclusions were based on cross-sectional statistical analysis, without following the same donors. Abundant cord blood beta clonotypes carried fewer insertions; memory repertoires showed none. With monozygotic twins, out-of-frame TCR alpha sharing exceeded what models estimated.

The CDR3 contains 14 residues. Trimming took off 8 bases at V and 11 bases at J, with 24 bases between the two ends. In every case, the donor was a healthy Caucasian. TCRdb re-called the 5' RACE reads with MiXCR, one entry per CDR3 protein. The repertoire holds around 1.7 million distinct CDR3 sequences, about 32% seen once, with over 0.25% in the top ten. A word on this clonotype: Its target is not known.

This TCR derives from a newborn girl in good health. Sequenced input: cord blood. The chain carries TRBV12-3 or TRBV12-4 and TRBJ2-5; the D gene is possibly TRBD1 (5 bases). The CDR3 is CASRTKRGYNEQYF. The CDR3 region has the DNA TGTGCCAGCCGAACCAAAAGGGGCTACAATGAGCAGTACTTC.